These T cell receptor beta chains were read from a single sample in a study of identical twins. From the 5' RACE reads, TCRdb called clonotypes with MiXCR, one entry per CDR3 protein. The table includes approximately 600,000 distinct CDR3 sequences, just under 10% detected once. Another study also made use of these data, one on yellow fever vaccine responses in identical twins.

The source material was PBMCs. The receptors here all came from a woman in her late teens or twenties in good health. The CDR3 runs from the conserved cysteine through the conserved F or W. The order of the fields is clone size, J gene, CDR3 length, V gene, D gene, CDR3 DNA, CDR3 protein. The D gene is left open where the match is weak. For some rows the clone size is stated as once, few or many, or as a class when expanded; others skip it.

clone size: many
J gene: TRBJ1-2
CDR3 length: 17
V gene: TRBV7-9
D gene: NA
CDR3 DNA: TGTGCCAGCAGTTTAACCCTTCTGGCCAATCTAGACTATGGCTACACCTTC
CDR3 protein: CASSLTLLANLDYGYTF

clone size: few
J gene: TRBJ2-1
CDR3 length: 16
V gene: TRBV14
D gene: NA
CDR3 DNA: TGTGCCAGCAGCCAAGCTATGGGAACCTCCTACAATGAGCAGTTCTTC
CDR3 protein: CASSQAMGTSYNEQFF

clone size: many
J gene: TRBJ2-5
CDR3 length: 13
V gene: TRBV29-1
D gene: NA
CDR3 DNA: TGCAGCGTTGAAAGGGGGGGATCAGAGACCCAGTACTTC
CDR3 protein: CSVERGGSETQYF

clone size: NA
J gene: TRBJ2-1
CDR3 length: 14
V gene: TRBV4-1
D gene: NA
CDR3 DNA: TGCGCCAGCAGCCAAGACGTCCTCTACAATGAGCAGTTCTTC
CDR3 protein: CASSQDVLYNEQFF

clone size: NA
J gene: TRBJ1-6
CDR3 length: 16
V gene: TRBV2
D gene: NA
CDR3 DNA: TGTGCCAGCAAGATGGACAGAAGCTCCTATAATTCACCCCTCCACTTT
CDR3 protein: CASKMDRSSYNSPLHF

clone size: NA
J gene: TRBJ1-1
CDR3 length: 14
V gene: TRBV20-1
D gene: NA
CDR3 DNA: TGCAGTGCTAGAGAGGCAGGGAGGGACACTGAAGCTTTCTTT
CDR3 protein: CSAREAGRDTEAFF

clone size: many
J gene: TRBJ1-5
CDR3 length: 16
V gene: TRBV5-1
D gene: TRBD1
CDR3 DNA: TGCGCCAGCAGCTTGGAGGGACAGGGGAGCAATCAGCCCCAGCATTTT
CDR3 protein: CASSLEGQGSNQPQHF

clone size: few
J gene: TRBJ2-7
CDR3 length: 16
V gene: TRBV5-1
D gene: NA
CDR3 DNA: TGCGCCAGCAGCTTGGCCACAGGGATCGGCTCCTACGAGCAGTACTTC
CDR3 protein: CASSLATGIGSYEQYF

clone size: NA
J gene: TRBJ2-1
CDR3 length: 16
V gene: TRBV7-3
D gene: TRBD2
CDR3 DNA: TGTGCCAGCAGCTTAACGCCGGGACTAGCTTTTAATGAGCAGTTCTTC
CDR3 protein: CASSLTPGLAFNEQFF

clone size: NA
J gene: TRBJ2-7
CDR3 length: 17
V gene: TRBV15
D gene: NA
CDR3 DNA: TGTGCCACCAGCAGAGGCGAAGGCGGGACAAGCTCCTACGAGCAGTACTTC
CDR3 protein: CATSRGEGGTSSYEQYF

clone size: few
J gene: TRBJ2-1
CDR3 length: 15
V gene: TRBV2
D gene: TRBD1
CDR3 DNA: TGTGCCAGCACCAAAGGGACAGGGGGGCGGAATGAGCAGTTCTTC
CDR3 protein: CASTKGTGGRNEQFF

clone size: many
J gene: TRBJ2-7
CDR3 length: 16
V gene: TRBV4-2
D gene: TRBD2
CDR3 DNA: TGTGCCAGCAGCCGGGGGACTAGCGGGGGATCCTACGAGCAGTACTTC
CDR3 protein: CASSRGTSGGSYEQYF

clone size: few
J gene: TRBJ2-5
CDR3 length: 16
V gene: TRBV4-1
D gene: NA
CDR3 DNA: TGCGCCAGCAGCCAAGATCCGGTCGGGATCCGAGAGACCCAGTACTTC
CDR3 protein: CASSQDPVGIRETQYF

clone size: many
J gene: TRBJ1-1
CDR3 length: 14
V gene: TRBV29-1
D gene: TRBD1
CDR3 DNA: TGCAGCGTTGACCTTACAGGGGTGAACACTGAAGCTTTCTTT
CDR3 protein: CSVDLTGVNTEAFF

clone size: once
J gene: TRBJ2-1
CDR3 length: 16
V gene: TRBV7-8
D gene: TRBD2
CDR3 DNA: TGTGCCAGCAGCTTAGTCGGGACTAGCGTCTACAATGAGCAGTTCTTC
CDR3 protein: CASSLVGTSVYNEQFF

clone size: many
J gene: TRBJ2-1
CDR3 length: 17
V gene: TRBV4-1
D gene: TRBD2
CDR3 DNA: TGCGCCAGCAGCCAATTCGGTGATAGCGGGAGTCTCAATGAGCAGTTCTTC
CDR3 protein: CASSQFGDSGSLNEQFF

clone size: NA
J gene: TRBJ2-3
CDR3 length: 15
V gene: TRBV20-1
D gene: TRBD2
CDR3 DNA: TGCAGTGCTAGAGATCGCGTCGGGGGGGCAGATACGCAGTATTTT
CDR3 protein: CSARDRVGGADTQYF

clone size: once
J gene: TRBJ2-7
CDR3 length: 14
V gene: TRBV29-1
D gene: TRBD1
CDR3 DNA: TGCGGCGTTGAACTTGGGGACAGGGTTTACGAGCAGTACTTC
CDR3 protein: CGVELGDRVYEQYF

clone size: few
J gene: TRBJ2-7
CDR3 length: 13
V gene: TRBV5-1
D gene: NA
CDR3 DNA: TGCGCCAGCTGCTTTGGGGGGTTCGACGAGCAGTACTTC
CDR3 protein: CASCFGGFDEQYF

clone size: many
J gene: TRBJ1-2
CDR3 length: 16
V gene: TRBV5-1
D gene: TRBD1
CDR3 DNA: TGCGCCAGCAGCTACGTCGGGACAGGGACGAGCTATGGCTACACCTTC
CDR3 protein: CASSYVGTGTSYGYTF

clone size: few
J gene: TRBJ1-2
CDR3 length: 13
V gene: TRBV12-3/TRBV12-4
D gene: NA
CDR3 DNA: TGTGCCAGCAGTCCCCTTCGGGGGTCTGGCTACACCTTC
CDR3 protein: CASSPLRGSGYTF

clone size: NA
J gene: TRBJ2-1
CDR3 length: 16
V gene: TRBV12-5
D gene: NA
CDR3 DNA: TGTGCTAGTGGTTTGGTGGATAGCGGAAACCACAATGAGCAGTTCTTC
CDR3 protein: CASGLVDSGNHNEQFF

clone size: few
J gene: TRBJ2-7
CDR3 length: 11
V gene: TRBV20-1
D gene: TRBD2
CDR3 DNA: TGCAGTGGTCGGGAGGACTACGAGCAGTACTTC
CDR3 protein: CSGREDYEQYF

clone size: few
J gene: TRBJ1-5
CDR3 length: 17
V gene: TRBV15
D gene: NA
CDR3 DNA: TGTGCCACCAGCAGAGATAAGTCAGACTATAGCAATCAGCCCCAGCATTTT
CDR3 protein: CATSRDKSDYSNQPQHF

clone size: NA
J gene: TRBJ2-5
CDR3 length: 13
V gene: TRBV12-3/TRBV12-4
D gene: NA
CDR3 DNA: TGTGCCAGCAGTTCGTATCCCCTGGAGACCCAGTACTTC
CDR3 protein: CASSSYPLETQYF

clone size: few
J gene: TRBJ2-1
CDR3 length: 15
V gene: TRBV9
D gene: TRBD2
CDR3 DNA: TGTGCCAGCAGCGTGGTTGGTAGCGGGAATAATGAGCAGTTCTTC
CDR3 protein: CASSVVGSGNNEQFF

clone size: few
J gene: TRBJ2-3
CDR3 length: 16
V gene: TRBV6-2/TRBV6-3
D gene: NA
CDR3 DNA: TGTGCCAGCAGTTACTCGAGAGTCCGTGTCACAGATACGCAGTATTTT
CDR3 protein: CASSYSRVRVTDTQYF

clone size: few
J gene: TRBJ1-6
CDR3 length: 15
V gene: TRBV7-3
D gene: NA
CDR3 DNA: TGTGCCAGCAGCTTAATTGCAGGGGCTAATTCACCCCTCCACTTT
CDR3 protein: CASSLIAGANSPLHF

clone size: NA
J gene: TRBJ2-7
CDR3 length: 18
V gene: TRBV6-5
D gene: TRBD2
CDR3 DNA: TGTGCCAGCAGTTACCTTTCCGGGACTAGCGGCTTCTCCTACGAGCAGTACTTC
CDR3 protein: CASSYLSGTSGFSYEQYF

clone size: few
J gene: TRBJ2-1
CDR3 length: 13
V gene: TRBV20-1
D gene: NA
CDR3 DNA: TGCAGTGCTAGTTTTCTCTCCTACAATGAGCAGTTCTTC
CDR3 protein: CSASFLSYNEQFF

clone size: many
J gene: TRBJ2-7
CDR3 length: 14
V gene: TRBV7-2
D gene: TRBD2
CDR3 DNA: TGTGCCAGCAGCTCCCTAGCGGGCCAGGGCGAGCAGTACTTC
CDR3 protein: CASSSLAGQGEQYF

clone size: few
J gene: TRBJ2-7
CDR3 length: 20
V gene: TRBV6-2/TRBV6-3
D gene: TRBD2
CDR3 DNA: TGTGCCAGCAGTTACTCGATAAGGACTAGCGGGACCCATAATGCGTGGGAGCAGTACTTC
CDR3 protein: CASSYSIRTSGTHNAWEQYF

clone size: many
J gene: TRBJ2-7
CDR3 length: 13
V gene: TRBV12-3/TRBV12-4
D gene: NA
CDR3 DNA: TGTGCCAGCAGTTTGTTGACAGACTACGAGCAGTACTTC
CDR3 protein: CASSLLTDYEQYF

clone size: many
J gene: TRBJ2-7
CDR3 length: 14
V gene: TRBV5-8
D gene: TRBD1
CDR3 DNA: TGTGCCAGCAGCAAACTGCAGGGGGCGGGAGAGCAGTACTTC
CDR3 protein: CASSKLQGAGEQYF

clone size: few
J gene: TRBJ2-5
CDR3 length: 17
V gene: TRBV11-3
D gene: NA
CDR3 DNA: TGTGCCAGCAGCTTAGGCGACAGGACCCAGGAGGAAGAGACCCAGTACTTC
CDR3 protein: CASSLGDRTQEEETQYF

clone size: many
J gene: TRBJ2-5
CDR3 length: 16
V gene: TRBV29-1
D gene: NA
CDR3 DNA: TGCAGCGTTGAGAGGACAGCGGTCCGGTCGTGGGAGACCCAGTACTTC
CDR3 protein: CSVERTAVRSWETQYF

clone size: NA
J gene: TRBJ2-7
CDR3 length: 15
V gene: TRBV5-4
D gene: NA
CDR3 DNA: TGTGCCAGCAGCTTGACCACAGGGCTAACCTACGAGCAGTACTTC
CDR3 protein: CASSLTTGLTYEQYF

clone size: NA
J gene: TRBJ1-1
CDR3 length: 14
V gene: TRBV11-2
D gene: NA
CDR3 DNA: TGTGCCAGCAGCTGGCAGATCATGAACACTGAAGCTTTCTTT
CDR3 protein: CASSWQIMNTEAFF

clone size: few
J gene: TRBJ2-7
CDR3 length: 15
V gene: TRBV11-2
D gene: NA
CDR3 DNA: TGTGCCAGCAGCTTAGTTAGCAGGGTGGACAACGAGCAGTACTTC
CDR3 protein: CASSLVSRVDNEQYF

clone size: few
J gene: TRBJ2-1
CDR3 length: 12
V gene: TRBV4-2
D gene: NA
CDR3 DNA: TGTGCCAGCAGCCTTAATATGAATGAGCAGTTCTTC
CDR3 protein: CASSLNMNEQFF

clone size: many
J gene: TRBJ2-4
CDR3 length: 12
V gene: TRBV28
D gene: NA
CDR3 DNA: TGTGCCAGCAGTTCGGCTGGGAACATTCAGTACTTC
CDR3 protein: CASSSAGNIQYF

clone size: many
J gene: TRBJ2-3
CDR3 length: 13
V gene: TRBV29-1
D gene: NA
CDR3 DNA: TGCAGCGTTGGAACAGATAGCACAGATACGCAGTATTTT
CDR3 protein: CSVGTDSTDTQYF